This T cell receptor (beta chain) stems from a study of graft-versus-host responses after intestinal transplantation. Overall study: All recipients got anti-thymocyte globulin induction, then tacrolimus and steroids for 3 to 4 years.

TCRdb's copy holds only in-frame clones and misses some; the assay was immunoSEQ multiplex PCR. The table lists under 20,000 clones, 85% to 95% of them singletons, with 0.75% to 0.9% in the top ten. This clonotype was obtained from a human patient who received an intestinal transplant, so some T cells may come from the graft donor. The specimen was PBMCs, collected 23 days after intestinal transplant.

For the CDR3, the DNA is TGTGCCAGCACAAACACCCACCTTGACAGAACGAACACTGAAGCTTTCTTT. Translation: CASTNTHLDRTNTEAFF. V gene TRBV25-1 combines with J gene TRBJ1-1, with D perhaps matching TRBD1 (5 bases). The CDR3 has 17 amino acids. Germline CDR1 is MGHDK and CDR2 is SYGVNS. V lost 7 bases, J lost 1 base, and 22 bases lay in between.